This TCR beta chain was identified during a study of cytomegalovirus exposure and HLA in healthy donors. 13 Jbeta primers and 60 Vbeta primers were used for the PCR. Produced via immunoSEQ multiplex PCR; TCRdb's table is partial and in-frame only. The top ten clones hold roughly 1.6% of a sample with 150,000 to 200,000 clones, approximately 71% of them seen once. Study-wide findings and caveats: Per a prior analysis, the majority of TCR beta V segments were productive roughly 87% or roughly 30% of the time. Analysis was carried out at a later point, and it linked a missense DCLRE1C variant to TCR beta V- and J-gene trimming. The study designated about 180 TCR beta chains cytomegalovirus-associated.

Comment on this clone: Its specificity is not known.

The sample taken for sequencing was PBMCs. The clonotype was recovered from a girl aged 5 to 17 in good health and CMV-seronegative.

The CDR3 loop reads CASSVDRAMGLNTIYF. The CDR3 DNA follows: TGTGCCAGCAGTGTCGACAGGGCAATGGGCCTAAACACCATATATTTT. V and J are TRBV6-1 and TRBJ1-3; 7 nucleotides agree with TRBD1. Germline V lookup: CDR1 MNHNS, CDR2 SASEGT. The CDR3 totals 16 residues. J was trimmed by 6 bases and V by 4 bases; bases with no gene match: 12.